The 25 T cell receptor beta chains presented below share a single source sample, sequenced in a study of T cell repertoires in cytomegalovirus infection. TCRdb redid the calling of the reads with MiXCR, one entry per CDR3 protein. Among over 150,000 distinct CDR3 sequences listed, approximately 15% were seen once. Specimen: PBMCs. These receptors were taken from a human donor in good health (CMV status not recorded). Some clones in this sample may be carry-over from other donors' samples.

In its sample, this clonotype was seen a few times. V is TRBV6-5 and J is TRBJ1-4; D is perhaps TRBD1 (5 bases). Trimming took off 5 bases at V and 2 bases at J, with 9 bases between the two ends. Germline CDR1 reads MNHEY; CDR2 reads SVGAGI. The CDR3 is 14 residues long. The DNA for the CDR3 is TGTGCCAGCAGTCAGACAGTGACTAATGAAAAACTGTTTTTT. This translates into CASSQTVTNEKLFF.

The chain recombines TRBV19 with TRBJ2-1; 9 bases line up with TRBD1. Germline V gene data show CDR1 as LNHDA and CDR2 as SQIVND (reference sequence). This CDR3 has 15 residues. Trimming at V came to 4 bases and at J to 7 bases, leaving 8 bases not matched to a gene. DNA of the CDR3: TGTGCCAGTAGTACCCCCGGGACAGGGTGGAATGAGCAGTTCTTC. It translates to CASSTPGTGWNEQFF.

This chain links TRBV7-2 with TRBJ1-2; 8 positions match TRBD1. The CDR3 contains 15 residues. Germline lookup yields CDR1 SGHTA and CDR2 FQGNSA. V lost 7 bases to trimming and J lost 8 bases; unmatched junction nucleotides: 15. CDR3 bases: TGTGCCAGCAACCCGCCCTCCGCACAGGGGGAGGGCTACACCTTC. It translates to CASNPPSAQGEGYTF.

The chain couples TRBV4-1 to TRBJ2-2; D is possibly TRBD1 (5 bases). CDR1 is MGHRA, CDR2 YSYEKL, per germline. CDR3 size: 14 residues. The ends were cut back, 6 bases at V and 7 bases at J, with 15 bases in the middle. The CDR3 DNA follows: TGCGCCAGCAGAATCAGGGTCCTGGACGGGGAGCTGTTTTTT. Amino acid sequence: CASRIRVLDGELFF.

This clonotype came up many times. This chain links TRBV7-6 with TRBJ2-7, with 9 bases aligning to TRBD1. Germline loops: CDR1 SGHVS, CDR2 FNYEAQ. The junction had 9 bases not matched to a gene; V was cut back by 5 bases and J by 1 base. This CDR3 is 16 amino acids long. The CDR3 DNA reads as TGTGCCAGCAGCCGCACCACCGGGACAGGGTCCTACGAGCAGTACTTC. It codes for CASSRTTGTGSYEQYF.

The chain employs TRBV5-1 and TRBJ1-1; D perhaps matches TRBD1 (6 bases). CDR3 length equals 14 residues. The V end lost 3 bases, the J end lost 1 base, and 10 bases lay between the germline ends. In germline, CDR1 is SGHRS, CDR2 YFSETQ. CDR3 protein: CASSSRGENTEAFF. In DNA form, the CDR3 reads TGCGCCAGCAGCTCCAGGGGAGAGAACACTGAAGCTTTCTTT.

This clonotype was found many times. The V gene is TRBV6-1, the J gene TRBJ2-3; TRBD1 is a possible D gene (5 bases). This CDR3 spans 16 amino acids. CDR1 and CDR2 from the germline V gene are MNHNS and SASEGT. The germline V and J ends were trimmed by 6 bases and 2 bases, with 18 bases remaining between them. Here the CDR3 reads CASSTETGWLTDTQYF. CDR3 in DNA: TGTGCCAGCAGCACGGAAACAGGATGGCTCACAGATACGCAGTATTTT.

This clonotype was counted only a few times. The CDR3 coding sequence is TGTGCCAGCGGGGTAGGCGGGCTGAACACTGAAGCTTTCTTT. This codes for CASGVGGLNTEAFF. The J gene is TRBJ1-1, the V gene TRBV14; D is unclear. CDR1 is SGHDN, CDR2 FVKESK, per germline. The CDR3 sequence is 14 residues long. Trimming removed 8 bases at V and 0 bases at J, with 13 bases between.

This clonotype was detected many times. The chain joins TRBV28 to TRBJ2-7; a weak D match, TRBD1 (6 bases). Germline loops: CDR1 MDHEN, CDR2 SYDVKM. The CDR3 length is 15 residues. Trimming removed 6 bases at V and 3 bases at J, with 18 bases between. The CDR3 reads CASRDTGSAHYEQYF. CDR3 nucleotides: TGTGCCAGCAGGGATACAGGGTCGGCTCACTACGAGCAGTACTTC.

In this sample, this clonotype turned up many times. The rearrangement uses TRBV7-2 and TRBJ1-5; no clear D gene. Germline values: CDR1 SGHTA, CDR2 FQGNSA. Trimming took off 2 bases at V and 3 bases at J, with 14 bases between the two ends. CDR3 length: 16 amino acids. CDR3 residues: CASSLRAGLINQPQHF. The DNA of the CDR3 is TGTGCCAGCAGCTTAAGAGCAGGCCTTATCAATCAGCCCCAGCATTTT. Together with reference TRBV7-2 and TRBJ1-5, the CDR3 gives the full variable domain: GAGVSQSPSNKVTEKGKDVELRCDPISGHTALYWYRQSLGQGLEFLIYFQGNSAPDKSGLPSDRFSAERTGGSVSTLTIQRTQQEDSAVYLCASSLRAGLINQPQHFGDGTRLSIL.

This clonotype has ten or more counts. The chain links TRBV9 to TRBJ1-6; no definite D call. The CDR3 is 17 amino acids. V gave up 3 bases and J gave up 5 bases, with 18 bases separating them. Germline values: CDR1 SGDLS, CDR2 YYNGEE. The CDR3 sequence is CASSALPSTRDNSPLHF. CDR3 sequence (DNA): TGTGCCAGCAGCGCCCTACCCTCAACCAGAGATAATTCACCCCTCCACTTT.

This chain connects TRBV10-3 to TRBJ2-3; D possibly uses TRBD1 or TRBD2 (7 bases each). Trimming shortened V by 4 bases and J by 9 bases, and 11 bases separated the two germline ends. This CDR3 contains 12 residues. Germline V gene data show CDR1 as ENHRY and CDR2 as SYGVKD. The DNA for the CDR3 is TGTGCCATCAGTGGGGGGGGACAGACGCAGTATTTT. Protein product: CAISGGGQTQYF.

The genes are TRBV7-2 and TRBJ1-3; 8 nucleotides agree with TRBD1. The germline V gene has CDR1 SGHTA and CDR2 FQGNSA. The CDR3 totals 16 residues. The J segment lost 0 bases and the V segment lost 5 bases, leaving 6 bases of the junction unmatched. In nucleotides, the CDR3 is TGTGCCAGCAGCCCACAGGGGGTACTCTCTGGAAACACCATATATTTT. It translates to CASSPQGVLSGNTIYF.

This clonotype was picked up a small number of times. CDR3 sequence (DNA): TGCAGTGCTGACCCTAGAGATGGCTCCTACAATGAGCAGTTCTTC. Translated, it gives CSADPRDGSYNEQFF. The chain couples TRBV20-1 to TRBJ2-1; D unresolved. CDR1 DFQATT and CDR2 SNEGSKA come from the germline V gene (reference sequence). This CDR3 region has 15 residues. Trimming left V 5 bases short and J 0 bases short, with 14 bases between.

The chain is built from TRBV20-1 and TRBJ1-5, with 9 bases matching TRBD1. J gave up 3 bases and V 3 bases, and 9 bases lay outside the gene matches. Germline V lookup: CDR1 DFQATT, CDR2 SNEGSKA (reference sequence). The CDR3 spans 16 residues. CDR3 in amino acids: CSARNWRTGVNQPQHF. The CDR3 DNA is TGCAGTGCTAGGAATTGGCGGACAGGGGTCAATCAGCCCCAGCATTTT.

The V gene is TRBV7-9, the J gene TRBJ2-7, with D perhaps matching TRBD1 or TRBD2 (5 bases each). V lost 5 bases, J lost 0 bases, and 17 bases lay in between. Germline values: CDR1 SEHNR, CDR2 FQNEAQ (reference sequence). The CDR3 length is 16 residues. DNA of the CDR3: TGTGCCAGCAGCCATTACCGGGGCGTCGTCTCCTACGAGCAGTACTTC. It encodes CASSHYRGVVSYEQYF.

There are many counts of this clonotype. The chain joins TRBV7-9 to TRBJ2-3; D possibly corresponds to TRBD1 (6 bases). CDR1 SEHNR and CDR2 FQNEAQ come from the germline V gene (reference sequence). CDR3 length: 14 residues. Trimming took 5 bases from V and 7 from J, leaving 16 bases between them. CDR3 residues: CASSLSGGQYTQYF. CDR3 DNA: TGTGCCAGCAGCCTCAGCGGAGGACAGTATACGCAGTATTTT.

This clonotype was seen a few times. This chain connects TRBV20-1 to TRBJ2-1, with TRBD1 matching 9 bases. V shed 1 base and J 6 bases; nucleotides not matched to a gene: 7. The CDR3 totals 15 residues. Germline CDR1 and CDR2: DFQATT and SNEGSKA (reference sequence). CDR3 sequence (DNA): TGCAGTGCTAGAGTTCCGGGACAGGGCGCCAATGAGCAGTTCTTC. Amino acid sequence: CSARVPGQGANEQFF.

This clonotype was counted many times. The CDR3 region is CASSLLGTGANVLTF. The CDR3 DNA reads TGTGCCAGCAGCTTACTGGGGACAGGGGCCAACGTCCTGACTTTC. This sequence joins TRBV7-9 and TRBJ2-6; possibly TRBD1 for D (6 bases). Between the trimmed V and J ends, which lost 2 bases and 4 bases, there was a span of 9 bases. The CDR3 has 15 residues. The germline V gene encodes CDR1 SEHNR and CDR2 FQNEAQ (reference sequence).

Many counts were recorded for this clonotype. The V gene is TRBV7-8, the J gene TRBJ2-7; D gene ambiguous. The CDR3 totals 13 residues. Germline CDR1 SGHVS, CDR2 FQNEAQ. V gave up 4 bases and J gave up 6 bases, with 13 bases separating them. CDR3: CASSSIRIREQYF. The DNA of the CDR3 is TGTGCCAGCAGCTCGATCAGGATTCGCGAGCAGTACTTC.

The chain is built from TRBV24-1 and TRBJ2-1, with D perhaps matching TRBD1 (6 bases). V was clipped by 1 base and J by 8 bases, with 20 bases between them. CDR3 size: 17 residues. CDR1 and CDR2 from the germline V gene are KGHDR and SFDVKD. Here the CDR3 reads CATSDFNTGKGAYEQFF. The CDR3 nucleotides are TGTGCCACCAGTGATTTTAACACAGGGAAAGGAGCCTATGAGCAGTTCTTC.

This clonotype was counted only a few times. V is TRBV7-9 and J is TRBJ1-6; D gene uncertain. This CDR3 region has 15 residues. With 1 base removed from V and 9 bases from J, the gap between germline ends came to 13 bases. Germline-derived CDR1 and CDR2 are SEHNR and FQNEAQ (reference sequence). CDR3 region: CASSLDLAGTSPLHF. The CDR3 DNA reads TGTGCCAGCAGCTTAGATCTGGCAGGTACTTCACCCCTCCACTTT.

This clonotype was observed many times. J is TRBJ1-1 and V is TRBV7-2; tentative D call: TRBD1 (6 bases). V was cut by 5 bases and J by 8 bases, with 15 bases left in between. The germline gives CDR1 SGHTA, CDR2 FQGNSA. The CDR3 contains 13 residues. The CDR3 coding sequence is TGTGCCAGCAGCCTGGGGCCACAGGGAGAAGCTTTCTTT. Amino acids: CASSLGPQGEAFF.

This clonotype occurred many times. The chain recombines TRBV6-2 or TRBV6-3 with TRBJ1-1; D is uncertain. Trimming stripped 0 bases from V and 4 bases from J, with 9 bases between. Per the germline V gene, CDR1 is MNHEY and CDR2 is SVGEGT. The CDR3 covers 14 residues. CDR3 amino acids: CASSYSSPPTEAFF. CDR3 sequence (DNA): TGTGCCAGCAGTTACTCCTCTCCCCCCACTGAAGCTTTCTTT.

Many counts were recorded for this clonotype. CDR3 region: CASRRGGTEAFF. DNA of the CDR3: TGTGCCAGCCGTCGGGGTGGCACTGAAGCTTTCTTT. This sequence joins TRBV7-2 and TRBJ1-1; D not resolved. The V end lost 8 bases, the J end lost 4 bases, and 11 bases lay between the germline ends. CDR3 length equals 12 residues. Germline V gene sequence: CDR1 SGHTA, CDR2 FQGNSA.